A single sample gave rise to the 12 T cell receptor beta chains below, sequenced in a study of T cells in localized non-small cell lung cancer. The protocol was immunoSEQ multiplex PCR, while the TCRdb copy is restricted to in-frame clones and leaves out a portion. Among 20,000 or so clones listed, 80% to 90% were seen once. This specimen consisted of peripheral blood, obtained before any cancer treatment. These receptors came from a male donor at least 60 years old with stage I squamous cell lung carcinoma.

The chain employs TRBV5-8 and TRBJ2-1, with D unclear. Germline V gene data show CDR1 as SGHTS and CDR2 as YDEGEE. The V and J ends lost 2 bases and 5 bases respectively, with 8 bases between them. There are 13 residues in the CDR3. The CDR3 nucleotides read TGTGCCAGCAGCTTACCGACCCACAATGAGCAGTTCTTC. Its translation: CASSLPTHNEQFF.

V is TRBV12-5 and J is TRBJ1-5; D remains unclear. V was cut by 1 base and J by 0 bases, with 7 bases left in between. The CDR3 runs 15 residues. The germline V gene encodes CDR1 LGHNT and CDR2 FRNRAP. The CDR3 DNA reads TGTGCTAGTGGTTTGGGCGATTATAGCAATCAGCCCCAGCATTTT. This encodes CASGLGDYSNQPQHF.

This clone was observed a few times. In the same sample, other DNA sequences code for this CDR3. The gene calls are TRBV2 and TRBJ1-1; the match to TRBD1 covers 8 bases. V was pared by 3 bases and J by 0 bases, with 6 bases of the junction left unmatched. This CDR3 has 16 residues. CDR1 and CDR2 (germline): SNHLY, FYNNEI. Here the CDR3 reads CASSEDGQGMNTEAFF. The CDR3 DNA is TGTGCCAGCAGTGAGGATGGACAGGGAATGAACACTGAAGCTTTCTTT.

The J gene is TRBJ1-1, the V gene TRBV11-1, with D unclear. The CDR3 length is 14 residues. The ends were cut back, 5 bases at V and 0 bases at J, with 10 bases in the middle. Per the germline V gene, CDR1 is SGHAT and CDR2 is FQDESV (reference sequence). The CDR3 nucleotides read TGTGCCAGCAGCCGAAGGACTGTGAACACTGAAGCTTTCTTT. Amino acids: CASSRRTVNTEAFF.

This sequence joins TRBV10-3 and TRBJ1-2; D is perhaps TRBD1 (6 bases). The ends were cut back, 3 bases at V and 3 bases at J, with 8 bases in the middle. The CDR3 has 13 residues. Germline CDR1 ENHRY, CDR2 SYGVKD. CDR3 bases: TGTGCCATCAGTGACCCAGGGGACTATGGCTACACCTTC. Its protein product is CAISDPGDYGYTF.

V usage is TRBV18 and J usage is TRBJ1-6; D is unclear. Germline assignment: CDR1 KGHSH and CDR2 LQKENI. CDR3 size: 15 residues. The V gene lost 6 bases and the J gene lost 0 bases, with 9 bases spanning the gap. This chain's CDR3 is CASSPLSSYNSPLHF. The CDR3 coding sequence is TGTGCCAGCTCCCCCTTGAGCTCCTATAATTCACCCCTCCACTTT.

The V gene is TRBV10-2, the J gene TRBJ1-2, with D possibly matching TRBD1 (6 bases). Trimming pared 2 bases from V and 4 bases from J, leaving 17 bases between. Germline V gene data show CDR1 as WSHSY and CDR2 as SAAADI. This CDR3 is 16 amino acids long. The CDR3 sequence: CASSETHSDRLYGYTF. The CDR3 DNA reads TGCGCCAGCAGTGAGACTCACTCGGACAGACTCTATGGCTACACCTTC.

This chain uses TRBV14 with TRBJ1-1; the D is unclear. The V gene's germline CDR1 is SGHDN and CDR2 FVKESK. Trimming removed 2 bases at V and 2 bases at J, with 9 bases between. The CDR3 spans 14 residues. The CDR3 loop is CASSQLSVNTEAFF. In nucleotides, the CDR3 is TGTGCCAGCAGCCAACTTTCCGTAAACACTGAAGCTTTCTTT.

The CDR3 DNA reads as TGTGCCAGCAGCGTCACTTCGACAGCAACTAATGAAAAACTGTTTTTT. Its protein is CASSVTSTATNEKLFF. The J gene is TRBJ1-4, the V gene TRBV9; D might be TRBD1 (5 bases). This CDR3 is built from 16 residues. Germline-derived CDR1 and CDR2 are SGDLS and YYNGEE. The V and J ends lost 2 bases and 0 bases respectively, with 11 bases between them. Full variable domain (remainder filled in from reference TRBV9 and TRBJ1-4): DSGVTQTPKHLITATGQRVTLRCSPRSGDLSVYWYQQSLDQGLQFLIQYYNGEERAKGNILERFSAQQFPDLHSELNLSSLELGDSALYFCASSVTSTATNEKLFFGSGTQLSVL.

The chain has TRBV7-9 and TRBJ1-2, with TRBD1 identical over 9 bases. The length of the CDR3 is 15 residues. Unmatched junction bases numbered 5, after V lost 5 bases and J lost 1 base. CDR1 and CDR2 from the germline V gene are SEHNR and FQNEAQ (reference sequence). DNA for the CDR3: TGTGCCAGCAGCGGGGGACAGGGCGTTAACTATGGCTACACCTTC. Protein sequence: CASSGGQGVNYGYTF. Full variable domain (missing parts from reference TRBV7-9 and TRBJ1-2): DTGVSQNPRHKITKRGQNVTFRCDPISEHNRLYWYRQTLGQGPEFLTYFQNEAQLEKSRLLSDRFSAERPKGSFSTLEIQRTEQGDSAMYLCASSGGQGVNYGYTFGSGTRLTVV.

This chain uses TRBV5-1 with TRBJ2-1; D is ambiguous. The germline V and J ends were trimmed by 4 bases and 10 bases, with 15 bases remaining between them. The CDR3 runs 13 residues. Germline CDR1 and CDR2: SGHRS and YFSETQ. CDR3 nucleotides: TGCGCCAGCAGCAACTACCTAGAACGAGAGCAGTTCTTC. The encoded protein is CASSNYLEREQFF.

The rearrangement uses TRBV10-2 and TRBJ2-2; no reliable D call. Germline values: CDR1 WSHSY, CDR2 SAAADI. The CDR3 loop spans 12 amino acids. Trimming took 7 bases from V and 1 from J, leaving 4 bases between them. This CDR3 is CASTLNTGELFF. Here the CDR3 DNA reads TGCGCCAGCACCCTGAACACCGGGGAGCTGTTTTTT.